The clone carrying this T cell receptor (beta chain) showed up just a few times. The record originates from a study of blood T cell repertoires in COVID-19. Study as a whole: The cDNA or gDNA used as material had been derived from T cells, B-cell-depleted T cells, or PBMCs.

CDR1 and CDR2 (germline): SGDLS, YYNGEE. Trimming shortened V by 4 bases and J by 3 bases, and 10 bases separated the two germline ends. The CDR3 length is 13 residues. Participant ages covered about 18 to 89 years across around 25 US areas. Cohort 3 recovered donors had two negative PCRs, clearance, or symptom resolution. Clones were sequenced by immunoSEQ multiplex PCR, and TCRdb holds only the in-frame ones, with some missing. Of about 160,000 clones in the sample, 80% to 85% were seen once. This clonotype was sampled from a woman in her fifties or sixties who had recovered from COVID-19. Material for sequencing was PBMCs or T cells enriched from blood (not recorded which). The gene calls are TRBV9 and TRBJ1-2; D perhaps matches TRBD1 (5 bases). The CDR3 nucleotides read TGTGCCAGCAGCAGGGGCGTTTACTATGGCTACACCTTC. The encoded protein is CASSRGVYYGYTF.